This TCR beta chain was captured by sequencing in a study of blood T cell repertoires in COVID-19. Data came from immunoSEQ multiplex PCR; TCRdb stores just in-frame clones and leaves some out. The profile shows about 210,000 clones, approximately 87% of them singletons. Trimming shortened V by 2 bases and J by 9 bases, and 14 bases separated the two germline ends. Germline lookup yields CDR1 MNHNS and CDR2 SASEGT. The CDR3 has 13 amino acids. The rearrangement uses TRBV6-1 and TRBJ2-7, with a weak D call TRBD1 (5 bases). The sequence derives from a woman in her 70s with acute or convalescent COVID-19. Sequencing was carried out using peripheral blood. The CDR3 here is CASSETLTVVQYF. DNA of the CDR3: TGTGCCAGCAGTGAAACGCTGACAGTAGTGCAGTACTTC.